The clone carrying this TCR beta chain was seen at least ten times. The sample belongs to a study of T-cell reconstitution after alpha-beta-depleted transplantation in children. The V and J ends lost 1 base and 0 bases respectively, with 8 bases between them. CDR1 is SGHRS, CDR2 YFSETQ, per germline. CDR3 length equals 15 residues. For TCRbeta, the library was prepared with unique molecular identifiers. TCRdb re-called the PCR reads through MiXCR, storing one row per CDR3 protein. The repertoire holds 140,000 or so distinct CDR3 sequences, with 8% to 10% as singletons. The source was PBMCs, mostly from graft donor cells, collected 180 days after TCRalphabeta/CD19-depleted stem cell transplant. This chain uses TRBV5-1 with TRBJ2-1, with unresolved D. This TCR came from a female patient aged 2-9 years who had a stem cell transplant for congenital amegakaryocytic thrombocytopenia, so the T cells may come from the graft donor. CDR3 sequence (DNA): TGCGCCAGCAGCTTGCAGAGCAGCTCCTACAATGAGCAGTTCTTC. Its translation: CASSLQSSSYNEQFF. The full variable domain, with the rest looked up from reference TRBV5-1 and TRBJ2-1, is KAGVTQTPRYLIKTRGQQVTLSCSPISGHRSVSWYQQTPGQGLQFLFEYFSETQRNKGNFPGRFSGRQFSNSRSEMNVSTLELGDSALYLCASSLQSSSYNEQFFGPGTRLTVL.